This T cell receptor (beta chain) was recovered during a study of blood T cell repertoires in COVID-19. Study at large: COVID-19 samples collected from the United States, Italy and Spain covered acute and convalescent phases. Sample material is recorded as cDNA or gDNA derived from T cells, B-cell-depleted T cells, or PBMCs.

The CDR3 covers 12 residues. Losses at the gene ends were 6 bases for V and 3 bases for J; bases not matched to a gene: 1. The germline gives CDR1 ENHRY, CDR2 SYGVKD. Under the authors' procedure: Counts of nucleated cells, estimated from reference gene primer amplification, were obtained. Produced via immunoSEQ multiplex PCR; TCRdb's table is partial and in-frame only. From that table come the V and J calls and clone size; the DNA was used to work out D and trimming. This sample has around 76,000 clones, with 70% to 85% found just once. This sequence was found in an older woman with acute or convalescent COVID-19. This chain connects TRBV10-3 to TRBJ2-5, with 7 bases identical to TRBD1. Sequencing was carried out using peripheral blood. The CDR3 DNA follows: TGTGCCATCAGCGGGACAGAAGAGACCCAGTACTTC. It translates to CAISGTEETQYF.